These 19 T cell receptor beta chains were sequenced from one sample in a study of human T cells and chemical hapten exposure. TCRdb fed the RACE reads into MiXCR, producing one record per CDR3 protein. The table includes a few hundred thousand distinct CDR3 sequences, over 6% detected once. Time point indicated: patch test 2, 6 weeks after DPC sensitization. Treatment noted: therapeutic diphenylcyclopropenone sensitization with weekly scalp DPC. The material sequenced was whole blood, taken in connection with sensitization to the hapten diphenylcyclopropenone (DPC). All receptors come from a woman younger than 35 with alopecia areata. Some clones in this sample may be carry-over from other donors' samples.

The chain recombines TRBV28 with TRBJ2-7; TRBD1 matches 9 bases. Losses at the gene ends were 5 bases for V and 3 bases for J; bases not matched to a gene: 11. Germline CDR1 is MDHEN and CDR2 is SYDVKM. This CDR3 region has 16 residues. The CDR3 bases are TGTGCCAGCAGTAGTCCCGGGACAGGGAAGGACTACGAGCAGTACTTC. It codes for CASSSPGTGKDYEQYF.

The sample holds many counts of this clonotype. V is TRBV6-2 or TRBV6-3 and J is TRBJ1-5; D is ambiguous. Germline V gives CDR1 MNHEY, CDR2 SVGEGT. Trimming took 10 bases from V and 1 from J, leaving 5 bases between them. The CDR3 contains 11 residues. CDR3 loop: CATGSNQPQHF. For the CDR3, the DNA is TGTGCCACGGGGAGCAATCAGCCCCAGCATTTT.

The chain couples TRBV7-2 to TRBJ1-5; D is uncertain. Trimming stripped 7 bases from V and 0 bases from J, with 19 bases between. Germline V gene data show CDR1 as SGHTA and CDR2 as FQGNSA. The CDR3 runs 17 residues. DNA of the CDR3: TGTGCCAGCACCCCCCTGGGCCCCAGATATAGCAATCAGCCCCAGCATTTT. It translates to CASTPLGPRYSNQPQHF.

This clonotype was seen repeatedly, ten times or more. The V and J genes are TRBV12-5 and TRBJ2-3, with 7 bases that match TRBD1. Germline V lookup: CDR1 LGHNT, CDR2 FRNRAP. V lost 8 bases, J lost 4 bases, and 3 bases stayed unmatched. The CDR3 consists of 12 residues. CDR3 nucleotide sequence: TGTGCTAGTAGGGGGCGTGCAGATACGCAGTATTTT. Translated: CASRGRADTQYF.

The chain recombines TRBV6-5 with TRBJ1-1; 9 positions match TRBD1. Germline CDR1 and CDR2: MNHEY and SVGAGI. CDR3 length: 15 amino acids. Trimming took 5 bases from V and 4 from J; bases not matched to a gene: 8. The CDR3 bases are TGTGCCAGCAGTCCGACAGGGGGGGATAGCACTGAAGCTTTCTTT. This translates into CASSPTGGDSTEAFF.

This clonotype was recorded many times. V usage is TRBV5-5 and J usage is TRBJ1-3, with 9 bases that match TRBD1. The CDR3 length is 16 residues. The trim removed 6 bases at V and 6 bases at J, leaving 13 bases unmatched. CDR1 is SGHKS, CDR2 YYEKEE, per germline (reference sequence). CDR3 protein: CASNPSPGQGLNTIYF. As DNA, the CDR3 is TGTGCCAGCAACCCTTCGCCGGGACAGGGTCTAAACACCATATATTTT.

This sequence joins TRBV28 and TRBJ1-1; D gene unclear. Germline V gene lookup returns CDR1 MDHEN and CDR2 SYDVKM. Trimming left V 2 bases short and J 7 bases short, with 8 bases between. The length of the CDR3 is 12 residues. The CDR3, as DNA: TGTGCCAGCAGTTTAAACCAGATTGAAGCTTTCTTT. Its translation: CASSLNQIEAFF.

The genes are TRBV5-4 and TRBJ2-1; D may match TRBD1 or TRBD2 (6 bases each). This CDR3 comprises 14 residues. The germline V and J ends were trimmed by 1 base and 12 bases, with 17 bases remaining between them. Germline V gene sequence: CDR1 SGHNT, CDR2 YYREEE (reference sequence). CDR3: CASSLYAGEVRQFF. The CDR3 DNA reads as TGTGCCAGCAGCTTGTATGCAGGGGAGGTTAGGCAGTTCTTC.

The rearrangement links TRBV6-1 to TRBJ1-2, with a possible D match to TRBD1 (5 bases). The germline V and J ends were trimmed by 6 bases and 0 bases, with 11 bases remaining between them. The CDR3 runs 14 residues. Per germline, CDR1 MNHNS and CDR2 SASEGT. CDR3 sequence: CASRTGTTNYGYTF. The DNA of the CDR3 is TGTGCCAGCAGAACCGGGACTACTAACTATGGCTACACCTTC.

This clonotype was found many times. The gene calls are TRBV20-1 and TRBJ1-5; TRBD1 matches at 7 bases. Trimming cost V 3 bases and J 4 bases; bases outside gene matches: 6. The germline CDR1 and CDR2 sequences are DFQATT and SNEGSKA (reference sequence). This CDR3 spans 14 amino acids. Written as DNA, the CDR3 is TGCAGTGCTAGGGCCGGGACAGAAAATCAGCCCCAGCATTTT. Translating gives CSARAGTENQPQHF.

This clonotype was picked up a small number of times. The CDR3 DNA reads TGTGCCATCAGTGAGTCGGAAGGGTCCGGGGAGCTGTTTTTT. Translated, it gives CAISESEGSGELFF. J is TRBJ2-2 and V is TRBV10-3; the D is unclear. CDR3 size: 14 residues. Germline V gene lookup returns CDR1 ENHRY and CDR2 SYGVKD. Trimming shortened V by 0 bases and J by 6 bases, and 8 bases separated the two germline ends.

This clonotype was observed many times. The V and J genes are TRBV20-1 and TRBJ1-2; D might be TRBD1 (6 bases). V was clipped by 8 bases and J by 3 bases, with 16 bases between them. This CDR3 region has 13 residues. CDR1 and CDR2 (germline): DFQATT, SNEGSKA (reference sequence). CDR3 protein: CSSRGASDYGYTF. For the CDR3, the DNA is TGCAGTTCCCGGGGGGCAAGCGACTATGGCTACACCTTC.

The V gene is TRBV4-3, the J gene TRBJ2-7; 13 positions agree with TRBD2. V dropped 3 bases and J dropped 2; count of bases not matched to a gene: 10. Germline V CDR1 and CDR2: LGHNA, YSLEER. The CDR3 has 18 residues. The CDR3 region has the DNA TGCGCCAGCAGCCAGCATAGGGGACTAGCGGGATTACCCTACGAGCAGTACTTC. Protein: CASSQHRGLAGLPYEQYF.

This chain links TRBV5-5 with TRBJ2-3; D could derive from TRBD1 or TRBD2 (5 bases each). The V end was cut by 0 bases, the J end by 4 bases, with 18 bases between. The CDR3 is 17 residues long. The germline gives CDR1 SGHKS, CDR2 YYEKEE (reference sequence). The CDR3 DNA sequence: TGTGCCAGCAGCTTGGTTCGGGGCACAGATATCGCAGATACGCAGTATTTT. This translates into CASSLVRGTDIADTQYF.

The CDR3 nucleotides are TGTGCCAGCAGGGCAGGGGGCTTCGGGGAGCTGTTTTTT. It specifies CASRAGGFGELFF. V and J are TRBV12-3 or TRBV12-4 and TRBJ2-2, with 8 bases fitting TRBD1. This CDR3 spans 13 amino acids. Losses at the gene ends were 6 bases for V and 7 bases for J; bases not matched to a gene: 4.

This clonotype has more than one count but fewer than ten. The chain is built from TRBV2 and TRBJ1-4; TRBD1 aligns across 7 bases. The CDR3 runs 14 residues. The V and J ends lost 9 bases and 0 bases, in that order; junction bases with no gene match: 4. Looked up from germline, CDR1 is SNHLY and CDR2 is FYNNEI. This chain's CDR3 is CARATGATNEKLFF. The DNA for the CDR3 is TGTGCCAGGGCAACAGGGGCAACTAATGAAAAACTGTTTTTT.

This rearrangement joins TRBV2 to TRBJ2-3, with 8 positions matching TRBD2. Germline CDR1 SNHLY, CDR2 FYNNEI. Trimming removed 6 bases from V and 4 bases from J; junction bases left unmatched: 3. The CDR3 extends over 13 amino acids. CDR3 DNA sequence: TGTGCCAGCAGCGGGGGGGGCCCAGATACGCAGTATTTT. This sequence encodes CASSGGGPDTQYF. The whole variable domain, remainder taken from reference TRBV2 and TRBJ2-3, is EPEVTQTPSHQVTQMGQEVILRCVPISNHLYFYWYRQILGQKVEFLVSFYNNEISEKSEIFDDQFSVERPDGSNFTLKIRSTKLEDSAMYFCASSGGGPDTQYFGPGTRLTVL.

This sequence joins TRBV20-1 and TRBJ2-3; 7 bases are a match to TRBD1. The CDR3 runs 14 residues. The V gene end was trimmed by 6 bases and the J gene end by 0 bases; junction bases not matched to a gene: 6. Germline CDR1 and CDR2: DFQATT and SNEGSKA (reference sequence). The CDR3 bases are TGCAGTGCGGCGACAGGGAGTAGCACAGATACGCAGTATTTT. This sequence encodes CSAATGSSTDTQYF.

This clonotype was seen repeatedly, ten times or more. The chain uses TRBV7-6 and TRBJ1-1; TRBD1 agrees at 11 bases. From germline, CDR1 is SGHVS and CDR2 FNYEAQ. CDR3 length: 15 amino acids. V lost 7 bases and J lost 1; bases outside the gene matches: 5. DNA for the CDR3: TGTGCCAGCACCCGAGGACAGGGGGCGAACACTGAAGCTTTCTTT. Translating it yields CASTRGQGANTEAFF.